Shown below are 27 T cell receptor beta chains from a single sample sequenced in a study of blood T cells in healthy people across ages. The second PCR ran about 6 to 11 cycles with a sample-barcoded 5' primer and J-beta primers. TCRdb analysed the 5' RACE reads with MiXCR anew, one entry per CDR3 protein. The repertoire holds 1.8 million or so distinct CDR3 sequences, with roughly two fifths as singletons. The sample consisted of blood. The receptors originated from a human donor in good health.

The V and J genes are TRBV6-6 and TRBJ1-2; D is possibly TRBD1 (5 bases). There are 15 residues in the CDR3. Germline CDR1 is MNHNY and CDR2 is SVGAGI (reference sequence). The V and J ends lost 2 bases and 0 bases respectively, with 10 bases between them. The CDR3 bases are TGTGCCAGCAGTTACGGTGGGACTCCTAACTATGGCTACACCTTC. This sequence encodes CASSYGGTPNYGYTF.

CDR3 amino acids: CASSEQGPALQETQYF. DNA of the CDR3: TGTGCCAGCAGTGAACAGGGACCAGCGCTCCAAGAGACCCAGTACTTC. The chain is built from TRBV2 and TRBJ2-5, with D perhaps assigned TRBD1 or TRBD2 (5 bases each). Germline V gives CDR1 SNHLY, CDR2 FYNNEI. V was cut by 2 bases and J by 1 base, with 14 bases left in between. The CDR3 runs to 16 residues.

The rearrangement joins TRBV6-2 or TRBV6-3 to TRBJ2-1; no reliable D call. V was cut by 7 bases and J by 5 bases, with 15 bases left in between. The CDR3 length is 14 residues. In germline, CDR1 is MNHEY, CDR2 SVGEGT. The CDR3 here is CASTPRETHNEQFF. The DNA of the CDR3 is TGTGCCAGCACCCCACGAGAAACCCACAATGAGCAGTTCTTC.

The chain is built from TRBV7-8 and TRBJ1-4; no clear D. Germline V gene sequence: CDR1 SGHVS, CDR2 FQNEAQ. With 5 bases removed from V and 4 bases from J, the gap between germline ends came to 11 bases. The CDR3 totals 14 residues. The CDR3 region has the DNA TGTGCCAGCAGCGCTGAGGAGCTTAATGAAAAACTGTTTTTT. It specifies CASSAEELNEKLFF.

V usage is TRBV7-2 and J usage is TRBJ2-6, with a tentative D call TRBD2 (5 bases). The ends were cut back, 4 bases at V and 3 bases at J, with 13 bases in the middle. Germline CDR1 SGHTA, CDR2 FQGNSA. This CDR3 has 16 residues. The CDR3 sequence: CASSSRASIGANVLTF. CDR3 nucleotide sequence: TGTGCCAGCAGCTCGAGGGCCAGTATTGGGGCCAACGTCCTGACTTTC.

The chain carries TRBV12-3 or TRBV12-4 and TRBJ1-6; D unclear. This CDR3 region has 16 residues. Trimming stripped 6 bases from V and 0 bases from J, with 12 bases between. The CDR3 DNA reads TGTGCCAGCAGCCATGACCCTAGCTCCTATAATTCACCCCTCCACTTT. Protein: CASSHDPSSYNSPLHF.

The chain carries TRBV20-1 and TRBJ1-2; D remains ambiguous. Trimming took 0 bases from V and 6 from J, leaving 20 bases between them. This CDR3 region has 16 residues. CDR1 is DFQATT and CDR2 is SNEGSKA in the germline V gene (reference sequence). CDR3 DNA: TGCAGTGCTAGAGATCGTCGAGGCAACTACGTCCATGGCTACACCTTC. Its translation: CSARDRRGNYVHGYTF.

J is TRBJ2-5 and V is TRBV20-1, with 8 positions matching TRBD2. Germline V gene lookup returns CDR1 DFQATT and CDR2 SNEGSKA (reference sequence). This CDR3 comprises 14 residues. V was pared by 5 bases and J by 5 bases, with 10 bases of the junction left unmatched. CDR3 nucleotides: TGCAGTGCTCCCATAGCGGGGTTGAGGGAGACCCAGTACTTC. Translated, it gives CSAPIAGLRETQYF.

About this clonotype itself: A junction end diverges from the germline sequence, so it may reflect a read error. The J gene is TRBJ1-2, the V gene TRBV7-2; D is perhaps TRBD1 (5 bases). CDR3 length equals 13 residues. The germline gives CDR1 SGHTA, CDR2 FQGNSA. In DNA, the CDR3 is TGTGCCGGCAGCTCCCAAATGGGGGACGGCTACACCTTC. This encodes CAGSSQMGDGYTF.

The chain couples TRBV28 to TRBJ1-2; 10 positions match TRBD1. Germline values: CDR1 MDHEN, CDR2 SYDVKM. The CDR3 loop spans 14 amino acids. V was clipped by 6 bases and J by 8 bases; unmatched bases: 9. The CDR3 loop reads CASSPGQGVRGYTF. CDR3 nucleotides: TGTGCCAGCAGCCCAGGACAGGGGGTTAGGGGCTACACCTTC.

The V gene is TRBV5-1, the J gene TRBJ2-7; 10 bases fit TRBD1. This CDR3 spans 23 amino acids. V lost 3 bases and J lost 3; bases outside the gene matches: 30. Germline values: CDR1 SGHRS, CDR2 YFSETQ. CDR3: CASSYRQGALLPGNPHHFYEQYF. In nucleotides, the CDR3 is TGCGCCAGCAGCTACCGACAGGGGGCGCTTCTCCCGGGAAATCCCCACCATTTCTACGAGCAGTACTTC.

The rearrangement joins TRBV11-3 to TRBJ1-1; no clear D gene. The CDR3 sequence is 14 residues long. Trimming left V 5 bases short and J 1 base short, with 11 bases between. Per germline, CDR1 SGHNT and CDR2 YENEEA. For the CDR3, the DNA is TGTGCCAGCAGCGCTAGGGAGGGGAACACTGAAGCTTTCTTT. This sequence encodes CASSAREGNTEAFF.

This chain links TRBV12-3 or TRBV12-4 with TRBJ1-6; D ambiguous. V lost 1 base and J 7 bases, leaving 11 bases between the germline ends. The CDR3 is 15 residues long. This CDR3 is CASSLVSSRNSPLHF. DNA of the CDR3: TGTGCCAGCAGTTTAGTTAGTTCCCGAAATTCACCCCTCCACTTT.

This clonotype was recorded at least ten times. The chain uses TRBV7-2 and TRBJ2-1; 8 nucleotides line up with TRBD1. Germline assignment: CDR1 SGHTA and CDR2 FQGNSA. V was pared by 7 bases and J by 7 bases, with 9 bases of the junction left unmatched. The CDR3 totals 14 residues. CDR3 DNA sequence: TGTGCCAGCACCGGGACAGGTCTATATAATGAGCAGTTCTTC. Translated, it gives CASTGTGLYNEQFF.

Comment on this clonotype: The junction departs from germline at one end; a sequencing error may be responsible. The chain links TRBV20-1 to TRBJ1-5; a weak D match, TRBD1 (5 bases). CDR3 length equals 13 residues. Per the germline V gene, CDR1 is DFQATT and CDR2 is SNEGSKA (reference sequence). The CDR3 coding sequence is TGCAGTGCTAGTTCTGGGGCGGATCAACCCCAGCATTTT. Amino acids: CSASSGADQPQHF.

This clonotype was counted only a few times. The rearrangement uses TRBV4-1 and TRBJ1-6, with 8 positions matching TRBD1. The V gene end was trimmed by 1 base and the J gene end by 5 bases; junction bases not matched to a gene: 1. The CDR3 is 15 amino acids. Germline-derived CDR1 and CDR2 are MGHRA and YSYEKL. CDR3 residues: CASSQGTGNNSPLHF. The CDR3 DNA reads TGCGCCAGCAGCCAAGGGACAGGGAATAATTCACCCCTCCACTTT.

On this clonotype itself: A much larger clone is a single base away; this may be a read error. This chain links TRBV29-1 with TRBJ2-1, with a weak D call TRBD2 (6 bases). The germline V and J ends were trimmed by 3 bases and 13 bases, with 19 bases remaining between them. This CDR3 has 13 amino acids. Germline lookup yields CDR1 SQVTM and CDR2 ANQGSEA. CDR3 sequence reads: CSVESGTGETQFF. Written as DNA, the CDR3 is TGCAGCGTTGAGTCCGGGACGGGAGAGACCCAGTTCTTC.

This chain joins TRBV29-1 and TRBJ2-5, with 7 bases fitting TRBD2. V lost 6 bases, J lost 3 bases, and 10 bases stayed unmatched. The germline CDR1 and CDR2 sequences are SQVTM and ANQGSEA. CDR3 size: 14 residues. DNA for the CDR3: TGCAGCGTCGGACGTGCGGGGGAAAAAGAGACCCAGTACTTC. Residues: CSVGRAGEKETQYF.

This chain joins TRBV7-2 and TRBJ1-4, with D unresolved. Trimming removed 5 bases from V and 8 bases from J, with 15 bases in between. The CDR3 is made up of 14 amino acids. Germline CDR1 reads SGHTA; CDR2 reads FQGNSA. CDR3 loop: CASSLQPAGEKLFF. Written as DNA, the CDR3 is TGTGCCAGCAGCCTCCAGCCCGCCGGGGAAAAACTGTTTTTT.

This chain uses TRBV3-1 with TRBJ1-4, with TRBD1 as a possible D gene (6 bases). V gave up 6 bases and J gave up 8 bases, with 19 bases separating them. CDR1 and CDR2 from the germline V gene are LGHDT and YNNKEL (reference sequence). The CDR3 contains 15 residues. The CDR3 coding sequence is TGTGCCAGCAGTCATACAGGGCGAGGGGGAGAAAAACTGTTTTTT. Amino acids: CASSHTGRGGEKLFF.

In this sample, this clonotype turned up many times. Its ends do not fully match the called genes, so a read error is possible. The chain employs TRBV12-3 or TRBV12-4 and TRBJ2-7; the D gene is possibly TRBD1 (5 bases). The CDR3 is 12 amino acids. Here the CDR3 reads CASSLAGNEQYF. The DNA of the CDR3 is TGTGCCAGCAGCTTAGCAGGGAACGAGCAGTACTTC.

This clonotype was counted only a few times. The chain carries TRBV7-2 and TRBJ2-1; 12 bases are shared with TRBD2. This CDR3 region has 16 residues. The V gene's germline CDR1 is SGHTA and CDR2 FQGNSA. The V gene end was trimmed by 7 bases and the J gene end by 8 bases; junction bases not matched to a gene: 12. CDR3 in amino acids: CASTTRLAGGTYEQFF. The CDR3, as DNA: TGTGCCAGCACTACCCGTCTAGCGGGGGGGACCTATGAGCAGTTCTTC.

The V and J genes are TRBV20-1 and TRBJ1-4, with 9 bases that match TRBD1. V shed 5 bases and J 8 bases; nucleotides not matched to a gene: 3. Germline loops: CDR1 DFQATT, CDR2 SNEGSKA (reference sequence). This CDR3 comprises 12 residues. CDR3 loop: CSALGTGEKLFF. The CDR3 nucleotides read TGCAGTGCTCTCGGGACAGGGGAAAAACTGTTTTTT.

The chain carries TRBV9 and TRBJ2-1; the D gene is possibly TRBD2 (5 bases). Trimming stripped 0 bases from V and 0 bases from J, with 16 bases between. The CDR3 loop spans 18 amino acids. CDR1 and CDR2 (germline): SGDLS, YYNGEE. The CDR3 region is CASSVGGVSGSSYNEQFF. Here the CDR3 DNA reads TGTGCCAGCAGCGTAGGCGGAGTGTCTGGGAGCTCCTACAATGAGCAGTTCTTC.

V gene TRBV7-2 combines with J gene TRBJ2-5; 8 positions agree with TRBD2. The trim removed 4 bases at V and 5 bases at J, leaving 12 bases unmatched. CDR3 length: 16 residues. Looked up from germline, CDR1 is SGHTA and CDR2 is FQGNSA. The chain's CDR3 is CASSSLSGAWEETQYF. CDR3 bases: TGTGCCAGCAGCTCGCTTAGCGGGGCTTGGGAGGAGACCCAGTACTTC.

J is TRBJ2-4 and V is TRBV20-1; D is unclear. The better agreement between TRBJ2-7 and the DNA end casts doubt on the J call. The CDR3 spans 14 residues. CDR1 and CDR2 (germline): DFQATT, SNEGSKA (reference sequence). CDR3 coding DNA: TGCAGTGCTATTACTGAGATGCTAAACTACGAGCAGTACTTC. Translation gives CSAITEMLNYEQYF.

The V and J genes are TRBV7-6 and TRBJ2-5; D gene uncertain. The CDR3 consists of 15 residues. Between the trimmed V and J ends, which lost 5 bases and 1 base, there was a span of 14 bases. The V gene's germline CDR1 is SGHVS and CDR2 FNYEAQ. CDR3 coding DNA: TGTGCCAGCAGCCCGCTCTCGGCCCCCCAAGAGACCCAGTACTTC. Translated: CASSPLSAPQETQYF.